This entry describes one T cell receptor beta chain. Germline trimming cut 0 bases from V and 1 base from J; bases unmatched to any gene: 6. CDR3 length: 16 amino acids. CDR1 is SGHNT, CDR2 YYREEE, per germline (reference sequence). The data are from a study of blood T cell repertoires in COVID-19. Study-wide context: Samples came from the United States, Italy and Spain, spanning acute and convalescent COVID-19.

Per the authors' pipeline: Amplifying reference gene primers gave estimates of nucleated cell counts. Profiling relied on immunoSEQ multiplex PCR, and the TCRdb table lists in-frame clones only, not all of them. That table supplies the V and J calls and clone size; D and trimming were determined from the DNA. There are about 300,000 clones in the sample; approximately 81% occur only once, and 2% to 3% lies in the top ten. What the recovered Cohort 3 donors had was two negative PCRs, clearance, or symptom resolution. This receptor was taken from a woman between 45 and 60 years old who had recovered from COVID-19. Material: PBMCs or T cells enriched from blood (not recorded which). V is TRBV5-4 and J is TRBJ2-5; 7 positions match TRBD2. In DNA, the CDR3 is TGTGCCAGCAGCTTGGGACTAGCTAAGATCCAAGAGACCCAGTACTTC. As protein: CASSLGLAKIQETQYF.